This is a list of T cell receptor beta chains from one sample in a study of chemoradiotherapy in HPV16-positive cancers. Using immunoSEQ multiplex PCR, the repertoire was profiled, and TCRdb retains in-frame clones only, with some absent. Here the sample spans 65,000 to 80,000 clones, 85% to 90% being singletons. The sample was blood, taken from a patient who underwent chemoradiotherapy. The receptors derive from a human donor with HPV-associated anogenital cancer. Both conserved end residues are part of each CDR3. Each record gives: V gene, clone size, D gene, J gene, CDR3 DNA, CDR3 protein. The D gene is left open where the match is weak. Size values are once, few and many counts, or a class for expanded clones, and some rows have none.

>TRBV11-2|-|-|TRBJ2-2
TGTGCCAGCAGCCAAGACGGGACGAACACCGGGGAGCTGTTTTTT
CASSQDGTNTGELFF
>TRBV20-1|once|-|TRBJ2-5
TGCAGTGCCGTTGAAGAGACCCAGTACTTC
CSAVEETQYF
>TRBV28|-|-|TRBJ2-1
TGTGCCAGCAGTCTTCTAGAAAATGAGCAGTTCTTC
CASSLLENEQFF
>TRBV5-1|-|TRBD2|TRBJ2-5
TGCGCCAGCCGGCTAGCGGAAGAGACCCAGTACTTC
CASRLAEETQYF
>TRBV28|-|TRBD2|TRBJ2-2
TGTGCCAGCAGTTTGACCGGGACTAGCTCCGGAGGGGGCACCGGGGAGCTGTTTTTT
CASSLTGTSSGGGTGELFF
>TRBV30|-|TRBD1|TRBJ1-5
TGTGCCTGGAGTGCCGACAGGGTTGGAAATCAGCCCCAGCATTTT
CAWSADRVGNQPQHF
>TRBV7-9|-|-|TRBJ1-6
TGTGCCAGCAGCCACCCGCAGACCGGGGGATCACCCCTCCACTTT
CASSHPQTGGSPLHF
>TRBV6-5|-|-|TRBJ1-1
TGTGCCAGCAGTTATTCGACAGGCACTGAAGCTTTCTTT
CASSYSTGTEAFF
>TRBV11-2|-|-|TRBJ1-2
TGCGCCAGCAGCTTAGATAGAACAGATCAGGGGTTACTTAACTATGGCTACACCTTC
CASSLDRTDQGLLNYGYTF
>TRBV9|-|-|TRBJ2-7
TGTGCCAGCAGCGTAGCTTGGGGCGACGAGCAGTACTTC
CASSVAWGDEQYF
>TRBV11-2|-|-|TRBJ2-7
TGTGCCAGCAGCTTAGAGGCCCTCTACGAGCAGTACTTC
CASSLEALYEQYF
>TRBV5-1|-|TRBD1|TRBJ2-7
TGCGCCAGCAGTCGAAGACAGGGCCACGAGCAGTACTTC
CASSRRQGHEQYF
>TRBV10-3|-|-|TRBJ1-2
TGTGCCATCAGTGAGACCAATAGCTATGGCTACACCTTC
CAISETNSYGYTF
>TRBV5-6|-|TRBD1|TRBJ1-6
TGTGCCAGCTTGAGGACAGGCAGCTCCTATAATTCACCCCTCCACTTT
CASLRTGSSYNSPLHF
>TRBV5-6|-|TRBD1|TRBJ2-7
TGTGCCAGCCTACGGAGACAGGGGGCCGAGCAGTACTTC
CASLRRQGAEQYF